A selection of T cell receptor beta chains follows, all from one sample in a study of PD-1 blockade in classical Hodgkin lymphoma. Repertoires were generated with immunoSEQ multiplex PCR, while TCRdb's copy carries only in-frame clones and drops some. The table shows tens of thousands of clones, with around 83% occurring only once. The material was CD4+ T cells from blood, obtained at baseline. These receptors were taken from a human donor with classical Hodgkin lymphoma. CDR3s include the opening cysteine and the closing phenylalanine or tryptophan. Each record gives: J gene, clone size, V gene, D gene, CDR3 protein, CDR3 DNA. The D gene is left open where the match is weak. Some rows have no size entry. The others give once, few or many, or a class for an expanded clone.

J: TRBJ1-1
size: -
V: TRBV5-1
D: -
CDR3: CASSPLAGMNTEAFF
DNA: TGCGCCAGCAGCCCCTTGGCTGGGATGAACACTGAAGCTTTCTTT

J: TRBJ1-4
size: -
V: TRBV2
D: -
CDR3: CASSEIGGDEKLFF
DNA: TGTGCCAGCAGTGAGATTGGTGGGGACGAAAAACTGTTTTTT

J: TRBJ1-1
size: -
V: TRBV11-3
D: TRBD1
CDR3: CASSHDRGSFRSFF
DNA: TGTGCCAGCAGCCATGACAGGGGATCTTTCCGGTCTTTCTTT

J: TRBJ1-2
size: -
V: TRBV7-2
D: -
CDR3: CASSLQLNYGYTF
DNA: TGTGCCAGCAGCTTACAGCTTAACTATGGCTACACCTTC

J: TRBJ2-2
size: once
V: TRBV7-7
D: TRBD2
CDR3: CASSLGLAGVAGELFF
DNA: TGTGCTAGCAGCCTAGGACTAGCGGGAGTGGCCGGGGAGCTGTTTTTT

J: TRBJ2-5
size: -
V: TRBV7-2
D: -
CDR3: CASSLVQGLETQYF
DNA: TGTGCCAGCAGCTTAGTTCAGGGGCTGGAGACCCAGTACTTC

J: TRBJ2-3
size: -
V: TRBV18
D: TRBD2
CDR3: CASSLRVAGANTDTQYF
DNA: TGTGCCAGCTCACTCCGGGTAGCGGGGGCGAACACAGATACGCAGTATTTT

J: TRBJ2-5
size: -
V: TRBV29-1
D: -
CDR3: CSVAGFGTQYF
DNA: TGCAGCGTTGCGGGCTTTGGGACCCAGTACTTC

J: TRBJ2-5
size: -
V: TRBV7-3
D: -
CDR3: CASSPPGRETQYF
DNA: TGTGCCAGCAGCCCCCCAGGGAGGGAGACCCAGTACTTC

J: TRBJ1-1
size: -
V: TRBV6-1
D: -
CDR3: CASSSQGFDTEAFF
DNA: TGTGCCAGCAGTTCCCAGGGGTTCGACACTGAAGCTTTCTTT

J: TRBJ2-5
size: -
V: TRBV30
D: -
CDR3: CAWTISGETQYF
DNA: TGTGCCTGGACGATAAGCGGAGAGACCCAGTACTTC

J: TRBJ2-5
size: few
V: TRBV7-2
D: TRBD2
CDR3: CASSSAGGPGETQYF
DNA: TGTGCCAGCAGCTCAGCGGGGGGGCCGGGAGAGACCCAGTACTTC

J: TRBJ2-7
size: -
V: TRBV11-3
D: -
CDR3: CASSLFGEMNEQYF
DNA: TGTGCCAGCAGCTTATTCGGGGAGATGAACGAGCAGTACTTC

J: TRBJ2-7
size: -
V: TRBV6-6
D: TRBD1
CDR3: CASRRTGRGYEQYF
DNA: TGTGCCAGCAGAAGGACAGGCCGAGGCTACGAGCAGTACTTC

J: TRBJ1-2
size: -
V: TRBV6-5
D: -
CDR3: CASSYRHQNYGYTF
DNA: TGTGCCAGCAGTTACCGACATCAAAACTATGGCTACACCTTC

J: TRBJ1-4
size: -
V: TRBV6-1
D: -
CDR3: CASSGGISSTNEKLFF
DNA: TGTGCCAGCAGTGGGGGGATTTCGTCAACTAATGAAAAACTGTTTTTT

J: TRBJ1-5
size: -
V: TRBV7-3
D: -
CDR3: CASSPEFGGQPQHF
DNA: TGTGCCAGCAGCCCCGAATTCGGGGGTCAGCCCCAGCATTTT

J: TRBJ1-1
size: -
V: TRBV10-3
D: TRBD1
CDR3: CAIRGTGEAFF
DNA: TGTGCCATCAGAGGGACAGGGGAAGCTTTCTTT

J: TRBJ1-6
size: few
V: TRBV28
D: -
CDR3: CASSSPGRNSPLHF
DNA: TGTGCCAGCAGTTCCCCGGGGAGAAATTCACCCCTCCACTTT

J: TRBJ2-6
size: -
V: TRBV5-1
D: TRBD1
CDR3: CASGGDRGTSGANVLTF
DNA: TGCGCCAGCGGAGGGGACAGGGGGACCTCTGGGGCCAACGTCCTGACTTTC

J: TRBJ1-5
size: -
V: TRBV6-5
D: -
CDR3: CASRPGGASNQPQHF
DNA: TGTGCCAGCAGGCCCGGGGGGGCCAGCAATCAGCCCCAGCATTTT

J: TRBJ1-5
size: -
V: TRBV18
D: -
CDR3: CASSPSGDSNQPQHF
DNA: TGTGCCAGCTCACCCTCTGGTGATAGCAATCAGCCCCAGCATTTT

J: TRBJ1-2
size: -
V: TRBV9
D: -
CDR3: CASSTRSHGYTF
DNA: TGTGCCAGCAGCACCCGATCGCATGGCTACACCTTC

J: TRBJ1-3
size: once
V: TRBV30
D: -
CDR3: CAWSVGQGSSGNTIYF
DNA: TGTGCCTGGAGTGTAGGCCAGGGGAGTTCTGGAAACACCATATATTTT

J: TRBJ2-5
size: -
V: TRBV5-1
D: -
CDR3: CASSITSPETQYF
DNA: TGCGCCAGCAGTATAACTAGCCCAGAGACCCAGTACTTC

J: TRBJ1-6
size: -
V: TRBV4-3
D: -
CDR3: CASSQEPAGDGISPLHF
DNA: TGCGCCAGCAGCCAAGAACCCGCGGGGGATGGGATTTCACCCCTCCACTTT

J: TRBJ2-7
size: -
V: TRBV6-5
D: -
CDR3: CASSYARDGYYEQYF
DNA: TGTGCCAGCAGTTACGCCCGGGACGGATACTACGAGCAGTACTTC

J: TRBJ2-3
size: -
V: TRBV28
D: TRBD1
CDR3: CASSTRTGGSDTQYF
DNA: TGTGCCAGCAGTACCAGGACAGGGGGTAGTGATACGCAGTATTTT

J: TRBJ2-1
size: -
V: TRBV11-2
D: TRBD2
CDR3: CASSFLAGGSYNEQFF
DNA: TGTGCCAGCAGCTTCTTAGCGGGGGGTTCTTACAATGAGCAGTTCTTC

J: TRBJ2-3
size: -
V: TRBV7-7
D: -
CDR3: CASSPGGDRTDTQYF
DNA: TGTGCCAGCAGCCCTGGCGGGGATCGCACAGATACGCAGTATTTT

J: TRBJ1-4
size: -
V: TRBV4-3
D: -
CDR3: CASSQDQQREKLFF
DNA: TGCGCCAGCAGCCAAGATCAGCAACGCGAAAAACTGTTTTTT

J: TRBJ1-1
size: -
V: TRBV4-2
D: TRBD1
CDR3: CASSHAGTGRVAEAFF
DNA: TGTGCCAGCAGCCACGCCGGGACAGGGAGGGTGGCTGAAGCTTTCTTT

J: TRBJ2-7
size: -
V: TRBV5-1
D: -
CDR3: CASSFGDSYEQYF
DNA: TGCGCCAGCAGCTTCGGGGATTCCTACGAGCAGTACTTC

J: TRBJ2-5
size: -
V: TRBV7-2
D: -
CDR3: CASSLGLRGETQYF
DNA: TGTGCCAGCAGCCTCGGACTTAGGGGAGAGACCCAGTACTTC

J: TRBJ2-1
size: -
V: TRBV18
D: -
CDR3: CASSGEGRQFF
DNA: TGTGCCAGCTCAGGGGAAGGTCGGCAGTTCTTC

J: TRBJ2-1
size: -
V: TRBV5-1
D: TRBD2
CDR3: CASSLAGGSSYNEQFF
DNA: TGCGCCAGCAGCTTAGCGGGGGGGAGCTCCTACAATGAGCAGTTCTTC